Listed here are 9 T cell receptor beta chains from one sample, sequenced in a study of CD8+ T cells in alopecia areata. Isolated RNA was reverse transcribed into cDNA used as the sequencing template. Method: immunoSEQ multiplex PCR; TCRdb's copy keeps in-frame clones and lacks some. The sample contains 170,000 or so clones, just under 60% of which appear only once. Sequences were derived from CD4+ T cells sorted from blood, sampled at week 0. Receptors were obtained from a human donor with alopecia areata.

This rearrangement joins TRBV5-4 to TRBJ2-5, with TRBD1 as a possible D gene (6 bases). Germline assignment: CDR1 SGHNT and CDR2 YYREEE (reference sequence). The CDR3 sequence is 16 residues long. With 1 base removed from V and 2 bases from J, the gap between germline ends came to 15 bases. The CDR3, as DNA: TGTGCCAGCAGCTTGATCTCGGACAGACAACAAGAGACCCAGTACTTC. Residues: CASSLISDRQQETQYF.

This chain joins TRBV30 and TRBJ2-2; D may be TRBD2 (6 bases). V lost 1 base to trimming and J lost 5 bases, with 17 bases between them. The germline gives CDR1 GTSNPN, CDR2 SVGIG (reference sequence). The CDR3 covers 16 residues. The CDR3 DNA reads TGTGCCTGGAGTGGGAGGGGCCTTGTGGGGACCGGGGAGCTGTTTTTT. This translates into CAWSGRGLVGTGELFF.

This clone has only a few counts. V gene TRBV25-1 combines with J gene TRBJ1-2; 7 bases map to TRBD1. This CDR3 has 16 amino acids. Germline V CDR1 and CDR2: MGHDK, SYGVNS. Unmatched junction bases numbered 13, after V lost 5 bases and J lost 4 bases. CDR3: CASSSVFGGDSYGYTF. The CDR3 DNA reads TGTGCCAGCAGTAGTGTTTTCGGGGGGGACAGCTATGGCTACACCTTC.

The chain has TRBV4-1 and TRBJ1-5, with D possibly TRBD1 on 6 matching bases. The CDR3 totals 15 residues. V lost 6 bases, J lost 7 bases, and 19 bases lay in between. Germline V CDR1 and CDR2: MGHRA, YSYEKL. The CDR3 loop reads CASRRTWDTGQPQHF. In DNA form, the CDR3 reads TGCGCCAGCAGGCGGACGTGGGACACCGGGCAGCCCCAGCATTTT.

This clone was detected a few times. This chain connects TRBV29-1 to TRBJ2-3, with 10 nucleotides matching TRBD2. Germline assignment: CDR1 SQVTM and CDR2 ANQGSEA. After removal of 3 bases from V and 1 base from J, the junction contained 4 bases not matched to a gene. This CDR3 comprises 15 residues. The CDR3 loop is CSVDSLAGGTDTQYF. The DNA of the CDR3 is TGCAGCGTTGATTCCCTAGCGGGGGGCACAGATACGCAGTATTTT.

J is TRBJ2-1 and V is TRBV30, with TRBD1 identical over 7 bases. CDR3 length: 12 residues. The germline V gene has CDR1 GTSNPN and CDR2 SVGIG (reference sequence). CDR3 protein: CAWGQFNNEQFF. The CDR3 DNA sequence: TGTGCTTGGGGACAGTTCAACAATGAGCAGTTCTTC.

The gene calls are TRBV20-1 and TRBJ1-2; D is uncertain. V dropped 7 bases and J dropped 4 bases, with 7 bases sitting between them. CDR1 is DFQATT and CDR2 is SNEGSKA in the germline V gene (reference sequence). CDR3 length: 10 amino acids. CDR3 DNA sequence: TGCAGTGTGAGTGGCTATGGCTACACCTTC. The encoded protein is CSVSGYGYTF.

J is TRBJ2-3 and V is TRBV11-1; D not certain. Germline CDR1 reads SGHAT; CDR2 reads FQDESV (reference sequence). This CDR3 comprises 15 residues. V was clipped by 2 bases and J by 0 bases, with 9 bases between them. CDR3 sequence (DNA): TGTGCCAGCAGCTTATCCGGCAGTAGCACAGATACGCAGTATTTT. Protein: CASSLSGSSTDTQYF.

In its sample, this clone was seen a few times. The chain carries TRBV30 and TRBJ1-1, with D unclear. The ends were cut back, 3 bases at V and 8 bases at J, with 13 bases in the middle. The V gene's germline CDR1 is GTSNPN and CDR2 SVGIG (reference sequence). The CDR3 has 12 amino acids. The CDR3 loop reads CAWRDGPREAFF. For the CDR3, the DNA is TGTGCCTGGAGAGACGGGCCAAGAGAAGCTTTCTTT. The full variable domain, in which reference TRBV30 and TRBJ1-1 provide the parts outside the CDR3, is SQTIHQWPATLVQPVGSPLSLECTVEGTSNPNLYWYRQAAGRGLQLLFYSVGIGQISSEVPQNLSASRPQDRQFILSSKKLLLSDSGFYLCAWRDGPREAFFGQGTRLTVV.